These 16 T cell receptor beta chains were all obtained from the same sample, sequenced in a study of blood T cell repertoires in COVID-19. Profiled with immunoSEQ multiplex PCR; TCRdb holds only in-frame clones, not every one. The table has around 250,000 clones, over 75% seen once. The sample consisted of PBMCs or T cells enriched from blood (not recorded which). The receptors come from a woman in her fifties or sixties who had recovered from COVID-19.

CDR3 DNA: TGCGCCAGCAGCTTTACAGGGGGCGTAGAGACCCAGTACTTC. Its protein is CASSFTGGVETQYF. The rearrangement joins TRBV5-1 to TRBJ2-5; TRBD1 aligns across 9 bases. The CDR3 has 14 residues. Trimming took 2 bases from V and 4 from J; bases not matched to a gene: 3. Germline V gives CDR1 SGHRS, CDR2 YFSETQ.

The CDR3 DNA follows: TGTGCCAGCAGCTCGGGCGGGAGGACTTCCTACGAGCAGTACTTC. Protein: CASSSGGRTSYEQYF. The chain uses TRBV5-4 and TRBJ2-7, with 8 bases lining up with TRBD2. Germline V gene data show CDR1 as SGHNT and CDR2 as YYREEE (reference sequence). J was trimmed by 1 base and V by 3 bases; bases with no gene match: 6. The CDR3 is made up of 15 amino acids.

V and J are TRBV7-9 and TRBJ2-2, with 8 bases identical to TRBD2. Looked up from germline, CDR1 is SEHNR and CDR2 is FQNEAQ (reference sequence). The CDR3 is 16 residues long. V lost 5 bases, J lost 6 bases, and 11 bases stayed unmatched. Here the CDR3 DNA reads TGTGCCAGCAGCCCGAGGGGAGCGGGAGAGCCCGGGGAGCTGTTTTTT. Protein: CASSPRGAGEPGELFF.

The chain links TRBV19 to TRBJ2-7; 7 bases map to TRBD2. This CDR3 has 15 residues. From germline, CDR1 is LNHDA and CDR2 SQIVND (reference sequence). With 9 bases clipped from V and 4 bases from J, the junction kept 15 bases outside the gene matches. The chain's CDR3 is CASGPGTTRFYEQYF. CDR3 DNA sequence: TGTGCCAGCGGGCCGGGGACTACCAGATTTTACGAGCAGTACTTC. The complete variable domain, with remaining parts taken from reference TRBV19 and TRBJ2-7, reads DGGITQSPKYLFRKEGQNVTLSCEQNLNHDAMYWYRQDPGQGLRLIYYSQIVNDFQKGDIAEGYSVSREKKESFPLTVTSAQKNPTAFYLCASGPGTTRFYEQYFGPGTRLTVT.

The V gene is TRBV12-3 or TRBV12-4, the J gene TRBJ1-1; unclear D gene. The ends were cut back, 5 bases at V and 6 bases at J, with 13 bases in the middle. The CDR3 is made up of 13 amino acids. CDR3 residues: CASSRRTEAEAFF. The CDR3 nucleotides read TGTGCCAGCAGTCGCCGGACTGAAGCTGAAGCTTTCTTT.

The V gene is TRBV13, the J gene TRBJ2-7; D ambiguous. The CDR3 sequence is 13 residues long. From germline, CDR1 is PRHDT and CDR2 FYEKMQ (reference sequence). The germline V and J ends were trimmed by 0 bases and 6 bases, with 9 bases remaining between them. CDR3 region: CASSLGPSREQYF. CDR3 nucleotides: TGTGCCAGCAGCTTAGGCCCTTCTCGCGAGCAGTACTTC.

This clone was seen a handful of times. The CDR3 spells CASTGGTGNSPLHF. The CDR3 nucleotides read TGTGCCAGCACTGGGGGGACAGGGAATTCACCCCTCCACTTT. The chain couples TRBV11-2 to TRBJ1-6, with 9 bases matching TRBD1. This CDR3 has 14 residues. Germline CDR1 is SGHAT and CDR2 is FQNNGV. J was trimmed by 7 bases and V by 7 bases; bases with no gene match: 5.

This clone occurred once. This chain links TRBV28 with TRBJ2-5, with a tentative D call TRBD1 (6 bases). CDR1 MDHEN and CDR2 SYDVKM come from the germline V gene. Trimming took 6 bases from V and 1 from J, leaving 12 bases between them. This CDR3 is 14 amino acids long. As DNA, the CDR3 is TGTGCCAGCAGCCAGCCAGGGGTCCAAGAGACCCAGTACTTC. Residues: CASSQPGVQETQYF.

The V gene is TRBV20-1, the J gene TRBJ1-2; perhaps TRBD1 as D (5 bases). The CDR3 consists of 11 residues. V gave up 1 base and J gave up 8 bases, with 8 bases separating them. The V gene's germline CDR1 is DFQATT and CDR2 SNEGSKA (reference sequence). CDR3: CSARGGSGYTF. The CDR3 DNA reads TGCAGTGCTAGAGGGGGCAGCGGCTACACCTTC.

This clone was recorded once. This sequence joins TRBV5-1 and TRBJ1-1, with no clear D. There are 15 residues in the CDR3. Trimming removed 1 base from V and 1 base from J, with 11 bases in between. Germline values: CDR1 SGHRS, CDR2 YFSETQ. The CDR3 DNA follows: TGCGCCAGCAGCTTGTTTGGGGAGGGGAACACTGAAGCTTTCTTT. Its protein is CASSLFGEGNTEAFF.

The J gene is TRBJ2-5, the V gene TRBV24-1, with unresolved D. Deletions cut 2 bases from V and 4 bases from J, with 4 bases between. Germline V gene data show CDR1 as KGHDR and CDR2 as SFDVKD. The CDR3 totals 12 residues. The CDR3 reads CATSDWRETQYF. CDR3 nucleotide sequence: TGTGCCACCAGTGATTGGAGAGAGACCCAGTACTTC.

V and J are TRBV20-1 and TRBJ2-1, with D tentatively TRBD2 (5 bases). V was cut by 3 bases and J by 4 bases, with 22 bases left in between. Looked up from germline, CDR1 is DFQATT and CDR2 is SNEGSKA (reference sequence). This CDR3 has 17 amino acids. The CDR3 loop is CSASPATGNIGYNEQFF. Written as DNA, the CDR3 is TGCAGTGCTAGTCCTGCCACCGGGAACATAGGGTACAATGAGCAGTTCTTC.

The V and J genes are TRBV5-4 and TRBJ1-1, with D unclear. V lost 0 bases and J 7 bases, leaving 13 bases between the germline ends. Germline loops: CDR1 SGHNT, CDR2 YYREEE (reference sequence). The CDR3 contains 14 residues. The chain's CDR3 is CASSLEGRRGEAFF. The CDR3 nucleotides read TGTGCCAGCAGCTTGGAGGGCAGACGGGGTGAAGCTTTCTTT.

In its sample, this clone was seen once. V and J are TRBV4-1 and TRBJ2-1; 8 bases are shared with TRBD2. Trimming at V came to 6 bases and at J to 4 bases, leaving 8 bases not matched to a gene. The CDR3 runs to 15 residues. The germline gives CDR1 MGHRA, CDR2 YSYEKL. CDR3 sequence reads: CASSSAGVGYNEQFF. CDR3 nucleotides: TGCGCCAGCAGTTCAGCGGGAGTGGGTTACAATGAGCAGTTCTTC.

The V call is TRBV5-1, the J call TRBJ2-5; 12 bases line up with TRBD2. Germline CDR1 and CDR2: SGHRS and YFSETQ. This CDR3 comprises 16 residues. Losses at the gene ends were 4 bases for V and 2 bases for J; bases not matched to a gene: 6. The CDR3 spells CASSMGLAGTQETQYF. The CDR3 nucleotides read TGCGCCAGCAGCATGGGACTAGCGGGCACGCAAGAGACCCAGTACTTC.

The rearrangement links TRBV6-5 to TRBJ1-1, with TRBD1 identical over 8 bases. Germline CDR1 and CDR2: MNHEY and SVGAGI. Trimming removed 6 bases from V and 4 bases from J; junction bases left unmatched: 7. The CDR3 runs to 14 residues. CDR3 bases: TGTGCCAGCAGCTTTACAGGGGGAGTCACTGAAGCTTTCTTT. The encoded protein is CASSFTGGVTEAFF.